This T cell receptor beta chain was recovered during a study of blood T cells in healthy people across ages (dated by TCRdb to between 2014 and 2017). Study-wide context: Template switching captured roughly one uniquely barcoded TCR beta cDNA molecule per two T cells in model experiments. The study measured age-related changes in TCR beta repertoire diversity using deep sequencing normalized with unique cDNA molecular identifiers. The donors were split into four age groups: young (average about 15 years), middle-aged (around 37), aged (about 62) and long-lived (roughly 77). Donors of different ages were randomly distributed across sequencing lanes to avoid experimental bias. The study analyzed two additional independent replicas of 1 million unique cDNA reads from the same blood draw for two donors, one aged 18 to 29 and one aged 80 or older. General findings and caveats noted by the study authors: Estimates of total diversity based on one million sequenced T cells were considered lower bounds and underestimates. Compared with the aged group, the long-lived group had more naive CD4+ T cells, fewer expanded clones and increased TCR diversity, a pattern suggesting age selection. As age increased, observed TCR beta diversity per million T cells dropped in a roughly linear way, and a significant reduction was already evident by age 40. Observed TCR beta diversity correlated strongly with the percentage of naive T cells measured by flow cytometry. Since profiling was done on bulk unsorted PBMCs, naive and antigen-experienced compartments could not be conclusively compared. The CMV infection status of donors was not known, potentially confounding age-related changes in expanded clonotypes.

Turning to this clonotype: Which antigen it targets is not known. Base qualities are missing; no much larger clone stands one base away.

The library was obtained by 5' RACE. Sequencing was performed on an Illumina HiSeq 2500. A second PCR of roughly 7 to 11 cycles was performed with a sample-barcoded 5' primer and a J-beta primer mix. A template-switch 5' adaptor carrying 12 random nucleotides introduced a unique molecular identifier onto each TCR beta cDNA molecule. Each sample yielded at least 3 million CDR3-containing paired-end reads. First-strand cDNA was synthesized from all RNA with the Mint cDNA synthesis kit, primed by a TRBC-specific oligonucleotide. Following uracil-DNA glycosylase treatment, a first 18-cycle PCR with universal primers M1SS and BC2_uni_R was performed on all cDNA. The authors' pipeline ran thus. Normalization of each sample was performed by random selection of 1 million high-quality reads, each carrying a distinct molecular identifier. Reads sharing molecular identifiers were discarded rather than binned into consensus sequences. CDR3 identification, clonotype clustering and error correction used MiTCR with a Q25 quality threshold and the strictest error-elimination algorithm. A nonparametric unseen species model with Euler transformation was used to estimate lower-bound total TCR beta diversity. TCRdb reran the public reads through fastp at Q25 and MiXCR, keeping productive beta chains. CDR3 protein sequences are deduplicated, and each keeps its most common genes and DNA. These V and J calls derive from TCRdb rather than the authors' analysis. Across this sample there are around 690,000 distinct CDR3 sequences, with approximately 50% seen only once. In total, the top ten clones hold approximately 40% of the sample.

Donors were under 40 systemically healthy Caucasian individuals from Russia aged roughly 6 to 100 years. Roughly 10 milliliters of peripheral blood were drawn from each donor into EDTA-treated Vacutainer tubes. Ficoll-Paque density-gradient centrifugation was used to isolate PBMCs, with at least 6 million per sample. Total RNA was extracted from PBMCs with Trizol reagent, with at least 6 micrograms obtained per sample. For every donor, an aliquot of PBMCs went through flow cytometry to measure the percentages of naive CD45RAhigh/CD27high T cells. The CDR3 sequence holds 15 residues, the cysteine and phenylalanine included. CDR3 DNA only is kept here, 45 bases in frame from base 1. V and J are trimmed by 3 bases and 7 bases, and the gene matches miss 5 bases of the junction. CDR1 and CDR2 were assigned from the germline V gene as SGHDT and YYEEEE.

The V and J segments used are TRBV5-6 and TRBJ1-6, and 9 junction bases match TRBD1. The sequencing sample was made of blood. The TCR comes from a man between 60 and 70 years old in good health. The CDR3 loop reads CASSWGQGANSPLHF. The nucleotide sequence reads TGTGCCAGCAGCTGGGGACAGGGAGCCAATTCACCCCTCCACTTT.